The rows below give T cell receptor beta chains drawn from one sample of a study of breast tumors, draining lymph nodes, adjacent tissues. TCRdb passed the multiplex PCR reads through MiXCR, listing each CDR3 protein once. The sample contains about 230,000 distinct CDR3 sequences, less than 40% of which appear only once. Material for sequencing was axillary lymph node tissue. The receptors shown here come from a female donor with breast cancer. Some clones in this sample may be carry-over from other donors' samples. CDR3s include the opening cysteine and the closing phenylalanine or tryptophan. A D gene is named only where the DNA matches it firmly. Size values are once, few and many counts, or a class for expanded clones, and some rows have none.

len	abundance	j_gene	d_gene	v_gene	CDR3aa	CDR3nt
18	once	TRBJ1-5	.	TRBV15	CATSRDGTSGRATETQHF	TGTGCCACCAGCAGAGATGGGACTAGCGGGAGGGCCACAGAGACCCAGCATTTT
15	.	TRBJ2-7	.	TRBV7-8	CASSVSTIFSYEQYF	TGTGCCAGCAGTGTTAGCACCATCTTCTCCTACGAGCAGTACTTC
15	many	TRBJ2-1	.	TRBV5-1	CASSLDISGYNEQFF	TGCGCCAGCAGCTTGGATATTAGCGGCTACAATGAGCAGTTCTTC
17	many	TRBJ2-7	.	TRBV5-6	CASSLWGGGQASYEQYF	TGTGCCAGCAGCTTGTGGGGAGGCGGACAGGCCTCCTACGAGCAGTACTTC
14	.	TRBJ2-5	TRBD2	TRBV20-1	CSALGTSVRGAQYF	TGCAGTGCTCTCGGGACTAGCGTTCGAGGGGCCCAGTACTTC
14	.	TRBJ2-3	.	TRBV15	CATSSQVLADTQYF	TGTGCCACCAGCAGCCAAGTCTTAGCAGATACGCAGTATTTT
13	many	TRBJ2-3	.	TRBV7-3	CASSSQGGNTQYF	TGTGCCAGCAGCTCCCAAGGGGGAAATACGCAGTATTTT
16	.	TRBJ1-1	.	TRBV27	CASSFRLTGPNTEAFF	TGTGCCAGCAGTTTTCGTCTGACAGGACCGAACACTGAAGCTTTCTTT
11	.	TRBJ2-1	.	TRBV11-2	CASSLPGQQFF	TGTGCCAGCAGCCTCCCGGGCCAGCAGTTCTTC
15	many	TRBJ2-1	TRBD2	TRBV7-3	CASSSTSGSGNEQFF	TGTGCCAGCAGCTCGACTAGCGGGAGTGGCAATGAGCAGTTCTTC
18	.	TRBJ2-2	.	TRBV6-2/TRBV6-3	CASSHPPDRTLGTGELFF	TGTGCCAGCAGTCACCCCCCAGACAGGACCTTGGGAACCGGGGAGCTGTTTTTT
14	many	TRBJ2-5	TRBD2	TRBV9	CASSVGNSGETQSF	TGTGCCAGCAGCGTAGGGAACAGCGGGGAGACCCAGTCCTTC
14	many	TRBJ2-1	.	TRBV20-1	CSASSPAHFDEQFF	TGCAGTGCTAGTTCCCCTGCGCATTTTGATGAGCAGTTCTTC
16	few	TRBJ1-3	.	TRBV28	CASSPTGQTSGNTIYF	TGTGCCAGCAGTCCCACAGGACAGACCTCTGGAAACACCATATATTTT
16	many	TRBJ2-7	TRBD2	TRBV5-1	CASSLGLAGVDYEQYF	TGCGCCAGCAGCTTGGGACTAGCGGGAGTGGACTACGAGCAGTACTTC
13	.	TRBJ2-7	.	TRBV20-1	CSASWTTPYAQYF	TGCAGCGCTAGCTGGACAACTCCCTACGCGCAGTACTTC
14	once	TRBJ2-5	.	TRBV24-1	CATSAGMVQETQYF	TGTGCCACCAGTGCCGGGATGGTTCAAGAGACCCAGTACTTC
17	.	TRBJ2-1	TRBD2	TRBV6-5	CASSYSRGTSGYNEQFF	TGTGCCAGCAGTTACTCTCGCGGGACTAGCGGATACAATGAGCAGTTCTTC
14	many	TRBJ2-7	TRBD1	TRBV7-2	CASSLGQGALEQYF	TGTGCCAGCAGCCTGGGACAGGGGGCGCTTGAGCAGTACTTC
14	.	TRBJ2-7	TRBD2	TRBV12-3/TRBV12-4	CASSSVAGTYERYF	TGTGCCAGCAGTTCAGTAGCGGGTACCTACGAGCGGTACTTC
12	few	TRBJ2-5	.	TRBV6-6	CASRLRATQPYF	TGTGCCAGCAGACTGAGAGCGACTCAGCCCTACTTC
15	.	TRBJ1-4	TRBD1	TRBV7-9	CAGSDYRGRFEKLFF	TGTGCCGGCAGCGACTACAGGGGGCGCTTTGAAAAGCTGTTTTTT
12	.	TRBJ2-1	TRBD1	TRBV14	CASSRQGVEQFF	TGTGCCAGCAGCCGACAGGGAGTTGAGCAGTTCTTC
16	.	TRBJ2-1	TRBD1	TRBV7-2	CASSVDRVLLDNEQFF	TGTGCCAGCAGCGTCGACAGGGTATTGTTGGACAATGAGCAGTTCTTC
16	.	TRBJ2-2	TRBD2	TRBV7-6	CASSSGLAGPTGQLFF	TGTGCCAGCAGCTCGGGACTAGCGGGGCCAACCGGGCAGCTGTTTTTT
15	many	TRBJ1-3	.	TRBV4-1	CASSQDGISGNTIYF	TGCGCCAGCAGCCAAGACGGTATCTCTGGAAACACCATATATTTT
15	.	TRBJ1-6	.	TRBV20-1	CSAPKAGAYNSPLHF	TGCAGTGCTCCAAAAGCGGGTGCCTATAATTCACCCCTCCACTTT
14	many	TRBJ1-2	TRBD1	TRBV19	CASSPGTGVYGYTF	TGTGCCAGTAGTCCCGGGACAGGGGTTTATGGCTACACCTTC